This T cell receptor (beta chain) was captured by sequencing in a study of T cells after yellow fever vaccination. The CDR3 extends over 17 amino acids. Germline loops: CDR1 MNHEY, CDR2 SVGAGI. The germline V and J ends were trimmed by 4 bases and 0 bases, with 17 bases remaining between them. This clonotype was seen only a few times. What it binds is not known. Study observations and caveats: Highly abundant clonotypes carried over from the bulk population could end up in FACS-sorted repertoires as contaminants.

TCRdb reanalysed the 5' RACE reads using MiXCR and keeps one entry per CDR3 protein. The sample holds about 320,000 distinct CDR3 sequences; roughly an eighth are singletons and the top ten take about 3%. Specimen: CD4+ T cells sorted from PBMCs, collected 15 days after the yellow fever booster vaccination. J is TRBJ2-3 and V is TRBV6-5, with D hard to call. This TCR derives from a man younger than 35 who received the YFV17D yellow fever vaccine. The CDR3 DNA sequence: TGTGCCAGCAGTTTCGATGCTGTCCTTACTAGCACAGATACGCAGTATTTT. Its protein is CASSFDAVLTSTDTQYF.